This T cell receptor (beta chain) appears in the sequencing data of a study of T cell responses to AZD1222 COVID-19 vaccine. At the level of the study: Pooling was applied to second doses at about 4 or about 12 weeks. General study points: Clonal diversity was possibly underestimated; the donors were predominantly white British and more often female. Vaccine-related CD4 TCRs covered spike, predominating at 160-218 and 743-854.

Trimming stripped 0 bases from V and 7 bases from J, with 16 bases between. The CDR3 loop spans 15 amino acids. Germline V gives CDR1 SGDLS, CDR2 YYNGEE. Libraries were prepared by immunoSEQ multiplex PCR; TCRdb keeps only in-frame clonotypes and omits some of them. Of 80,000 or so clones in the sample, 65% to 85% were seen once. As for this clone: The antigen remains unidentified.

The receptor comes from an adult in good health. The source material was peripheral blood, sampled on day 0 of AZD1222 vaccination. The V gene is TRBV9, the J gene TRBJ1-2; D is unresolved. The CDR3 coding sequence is TGTGCCAGCAGCGTAGAGGAAGGGTGGACCGGTGGCTACACCTTC. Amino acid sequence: CASSVEEGWTGGYTF.